The next 25 T cell receptor beta chains were all read from a single sample in a study of T-cell reconstitution after alpha-beta-depleted transplantation in children. Researchers prepared the TCRbeta library using unique molecular identifiers, the study reports. TCRdb re-called the PCR reads with MiXCR, one entry per CDR3 protein. The sample includes 6,500 to 9,000 distinct CDR3 sequences, 25% to 35% of them seen just once. The material was peripheral blood, obtained 60 days after TCRalphabeta/CD19-depleted stem cell transplant. The source of these receptors is a boy under two years old who had a stem cell transplant for SCID, so the T cells may come from the graft donor.

By sample share, this clonotype is medium-sized. The V call is TRBV6-5, the J call TRBJ1-4; tentatively, D is TRBD1 (5 bases). Trimming left V 2 bases short and J 8 bases short, with 15 bases between. Germline values: CDR1 MNHEY, CDR2 SVGAGI. This CDR3 has 15 residues. The chain's CDR3 is CASSYGGDVQEKLFF. The CDR3 DNA reads as TGTGCCAGCAGTTACGGGGGGGACGTACAGGAAAAACTGTTTTTT.

In this sample, this clonotype is medium-sized. This chain links TRBV10-3 with TRBJ2-7; tentative D call: TRBD1 (6 bases). Germline CDR1 and CDR2: ENHRY and SYGVKD. The CDR3 contains 18 residues. V was trimmed by 0 bases and J by 0 bases, leaving 18 bases between them. The CDR3 DNA is TGTGCCATCAGTGAGTCCTACTATCGACAGGATTCCTCCTACGAGCAGTACTTC. Translation gives CAISESYYRQDSSYEQYF.

This clonotype came up a few times. The J gene is TRBJ2-5, the V gene TRBV15; 8 bases fit TRBD1. Per germline, CDR1 LNHNV and CDR2 YYDKDF (reference sequence). The CDR3 spans 15 residues. With 2 bases clipped from V and 3 bases from J, the junction kept 5 bases outside the gene matches. In DNA form, the CDR3 reads TGTGCCACCAGCAGAAATCCGGGACAGGAAGAGACCCAGTACTTC. The encoded protein is CATSRNPGQEETQYF. Full variable domain (missing parts from reference TRBV15 and TRBJ2-5): DAMVIQNPRYQVTQFGKPVTLSCSQTLNHNVMYWYQQKSSQAPKLLFHYYDKDFNNEADTPDNFQSRRPNTSFCFLDIRSPGLGDTAMYLCATSRNPGQEETQYFGPGTRLLVL.

This clonotype is medium-sized by share. This chain joins TRBV6-5 and TRBJ2-7, with D maybe TRBD2 (5 bases). V was pared by 9 bases and J by 4 bases, with 19 bases between. The germline CDR1 and CDR2 sequences are MNHEY and SVGAGI. This CDR3 comprises 14 residues. The CDR3 region is CARQTDFTAYEQYF. DNA of the CDR3: TGTGCCAGACAAACGGACTTTACCGCTTACGAGCAGTACTTC.

The V and J genes are TRBV7-9 and TRBJ2-1; TRBD2 aligns across 8 bases. The germline V gene encodes CDR1 SEHNR and CDR2 FQNEAQ (reference sequence). This CDR3 is 15 amino acids long. J gave up 8 bases and V 5 bases, and 11 bases lay outside the gene matches. The CDR3 DNA reads as TGTGCCAGCAGCCCTCGGGGGGGGGTCGGAGATGAGCAGTTCTTC. Translating gives CASSPRGGVGDEQFF.

In this sample, this clonotype turned up many times. The chain combines TRBV12-5 with TRBJ2-6, with D perhaps matching TRBD1 (6 bases). CDR1 and CDR2 from the germline V gene are LGHNT and FRNRAP. This CDR3 spans 16 amino acids. V lost 5 bases, J lost 0 bases, and 11 bases lay in between. CDR3 DNA sequence: TGTGCTAGTGGTCCAGGGACACTCTCTGGGGCCAACGTCCTGACTTTC. Translation: CASGPGTLSGANVLTF.

This clonotype was recorded at least ten times. The gene calls are TRBV11-2 and TRBJ1-4; maybe TRBD1 (6 bases). V gave up 1 base and J gave up 10 bases, with 13 bases separating them. The CDR3 totals 14 residues. CDR1 is SGHAT, CDR2 FQNNGV, per germline. This CDR3 reads CASSLAHTGRKLFF. The DNA of the CDR3 is TGTGCCAGCAGCTTAGCCCATACAGGGAGAAAACTGTTTTTT.

This clonotype is labeled medium-sized. J is TRBJ2-1 and V is TRBV6-2 or TRBV6-3, with TRBD1 as a possible D gene (6 bases). Trimming removed 0 bases from V and 3 bases from J, with 15 bases in between. Germline V gene sequence: CDR1 MNHEY, CDR2 SVGEGT. The CDR3 is 17 amino acids. The CDR3 spells CASSYSKWQGIYNEQFF. For the CDR3, the DNA is TGTGCCAGCAGTTACTCGAAATGGCAGGGGATCTACAATGAGCAGTTCTTC.

This CDR3 is CASSFRPLGQGPYNEQFF. CDR3 in DNA: TGTGCCAGCAGCTTCCGACCCTTAGGACAGGGGCCTTACAATGAGCAGTTCTTC. This chain uses TRBV11-1 with TRBJ2-1, with TRBD1 matching over 9 bases. The CDR3 sequence is 18 residues long. Germline lookup yields CDR1 SGHAT and CDR2 FQDESV (reference sequence). Losses at the gene ends were 3 bases for V and 4 bases for J; bases not matched to a gene: 13.

This clonotype is labeled medium-sized (0.01 to 0.1%). V is TRBV24-1 and J is TRBJ1-6; D gene uncertain. Trimming took off 3 bases at V and 9 bases at J, with 17 bases between the two ends. The CDR3 covers 16 residues. Germline V gene data show CDR1 as KGHDR and CDR2 as SFDVKD. The CDR3 spells CATSDPGPYCRSPLHF. CDR3 DNA: TGTGCCACCAGTGATCCCGGACCCTATTGTCGTTCACCCCTCCACTTT.

The table lists this clonotype with many counts. The rearrangement uses TRBV5-6 and TRBJ1-6; D gene ambiguous. With 4 bases removed from V and 10 bases from J, the gap between germline ends came to 18 bases. Germline CDR1 SGHDT, CDR2 YYEEEE. This CDR3 is built from 15 residues. This CDR3 reads CASSRPGQEISPLHF. The CDR3 DNA reads as TGTGCCAGCAGCAGGCCCGGCCAAGAAATCTCACCCCTCCACTTT.

This clonotype rates as medium-sized (0.01 to 0.1%). The chain recombines TRBV13 with TRBJ1-1, with no clear D. The germline V gene has CDR1 PRHDT and CDR2 FYEKMQ (reference sequence). V lost 2 bases to trimming and J lost 0 bases, with 1 base between them. This CDR3 spans 12 amino acids. The CDR3 is CASSLLNTEAFF. CDR3 sequence (DNA): TGTGCCAGCAGCTTACTGAACACTGAAGCTTTCTTT.

In its sample, this clonotype is medium-sized. V usage is TRBV10-3 and J usage is TRBJ1-2; no clear D gene. Trimming took 3 bases from V and 0 from J, leaving 8 bases between them. The CDR3 runs to 14 residues. Looked up from germline, CDR1 is ENHRY and CDR2 is SYGVKD. DNA for the CDR3: TGTGCCATCAGTGAAGCCATCCCTAACTATGGCTACACCTTC. Protein sequence: CAISEAIPNYGYTF.

In its sample, this clonotype is medium-sized (0.01 to 0.1%). The chain recombines TRBV4-2 with TRBJ2-3; the match to TRBD2 covers 8 bases. Germline lookup yields CDR1 LGHNA and CDR2 YNFKEQ. This CDR3 contains 15 residues. Trimming removed 1 base from V and 2 bases from J; junction bases left unmatched: 2. The CDR3 sequence is CASSQAGLVTDTQYF. The CDR3 DNA sequence: TGTGCCAGCAGCCAAGCGGGACTAGTCACAGATACGCAGTATTTT.

V and J are TRBV10-3 and TRBJ2-1, with 10 bases aligning to TRBD2. CDR1 ENHRY and CDR2 SYGVKD come from the germline V gene. Losses at the gene ends were 10 bases for V and 4 bases for J; bases not matched to a gene: 4. This CDR3 is built from 13 residues. CDR3 loop: CATRTSGYNEQFF. In DNA form, the CDR3 reads TGTGCCACCCGGACTAGCGGTTACAATGAGCAGTTCTTC.

The chain carries TRBV5-1 and TRBJ2-3; D is undetermined. The CDR3 contains 14 residues. V lost 5 bases to trimming and J lost 3 bases, with 13 bases between them. The germline V gene encodes CDR1 SGHRS and CDR2 YFSETQ. For the CDR3, the DNA is TGCGCCAGCAGACACGGAAGTGAAACAGATACGCAGTATTTT. Translated, it gives CASRHGSETDTQYF.

Relative to its sample, this clonotype is medium-sized. The chain links TRBV2 to TRBJ2-2, with a tentative D call TRBD2 (6 bases). Germline-derived CDR1 and CDR2 are SNHLY and FYNNEI. The CDR3 contains 14 residues. Trimming left V 7 bases short and J 8 bases short, with 17 bases between. The CDR3 region has the DNA TGTGCCAGCATTCTGGGGGGAAGCATGGGGGAGCTGTTTTTT. Translated, it gives CASILGGSMGELFF.

This chain links TRBV11-2 with TRBJ2-3; a possible D gene is TRBD2 (7 bases). CDR1 and CDR2 (germline): SGHAT, FQNNGV. The CDR3 sequence is 17 residues long. Deletions cut 4 bases from V and 1 base from J, with 18 bases between. The CDR3, as DNA: TGTGCCAGCAGCTCTTGGGGGGGGGCGCGAGGCACAGATACGCAGTATTTT. Amino acids: CASSSWGGARGTDTQYF.

This clonotype has more than one count but fewer than ten. The chain is built from TRBV5-1 and TRBJ2-1, with 15 positions matching TRBD2. The CDR3 loop spans 17 amino acids. Germline trimming cut 4 bases from V and 15 bases from J; bases unmatched to any gene: 17. Germline lookup yields CDR1 SGHRS and CDR2 YFSETQ. CDR3: CASSPTTLRTSGRAAFF. CDR3 nucleotides: TGCGCCAGCAGCCCCACAACCCTGCGGACTAGCGGGAGGGCTGCGTTCTTC.

The DNA for the CDR3 is TGTGCCAGCAGCGCCCGGACTGGGGCAGATACGCAGTATTTT. Its translation: CASSARTGADTQYF. V and J are TRBV11-3 and TRBJ2-3; TRBD2 might be the D (5 bases). The germline V gene has CDR1 SGHNT and CDR2 YENEEA. Trimming stripped 5 bases from V and 4 bases from J, with 13 bases between. The CDR3 sequence is 14 residues long.

By sample share, this clonotype is medium-sized. This chain links TRBV7-6 with TRBJ1-5; no clear D. Trimming took 3 bases from V and 4 from J, leaving 13 bases between them. The CDR3 loop spans 15 amino acids. The germline V gene has CDR1 SGHVS and CDR2 FNYEAQ. The CDR3 is CASSFKAGNNQPQHF. The CDR3 DNA reads as TGTGCCAGCAGCTTTAAGGCGGGGAATAATCAGCCCCAGCATTTT.

This sequence joins TRBV24-1 and TRBJ2-3; weak D call: TRBD1 (6 bases). The ends were cut back, 1 base at V and 3 bases at J, with 10 bases in the middle. The CDR3 is 15 amino acids. Germline-derived CDR1 and CDR2 are KGHDR and SFDVKD. The DNA for the CDR3 is TGTGCCACCAGTGATTTAGGGCAGGGGACAGATACGCAGTATTTT. Encoded protein: CATSDLGQGTDTQYF.

V usage is TRBV12-3 or TRBV12-4 and J usage is TRBJ2-1; D possibly matches TRBD1 or TRBD2 (5 bases each). V dropped 5 bases and J dropped 7 bases, with 12 bases sitting between them. CDR3 length: 13 amino acids. The CDR3 DNA reads as TGTGCCAGCAGTAAGAATTGGGGGAATGAGCAGTTCTTC. The encoded protein is CASSKNWGNEQFF.

At least ten counts were recorded for this clonotype. The gene calls are TRBV6-5 and TRBJ2-7, with TRBD2 matching over 7 bases. Germline CDR1 and CDR2: MNHEY and SVGAGI. This CDR3 spans 13 amino acids. V shed 1 base and J 5 bases; nucleotides not matched to a gene: 2. The DNA for the CDR3 is TGTGCCAGCAGTTACTTGGGGGGGGACGAGCAGTACTTC. It specifies CASSYLGGDEQYF.

This clonotype is medium-sized. The rearrangement joins TRBV27 to TRBJ2-4; D ambiguous. The CDR3 is made up of 13 amino acids. The germline gives CDR1 MNHEY, CDR2 SMNVEV (reference sequence). V was pared by 8 bases and J by 5 bases, with 13 bases between. The CDR3 reads CASPCNRENIQYF. DNA for the CDR3: TGTGCCAGCCCGTGTAACAGAGAAAACATTCAGTACTTC.